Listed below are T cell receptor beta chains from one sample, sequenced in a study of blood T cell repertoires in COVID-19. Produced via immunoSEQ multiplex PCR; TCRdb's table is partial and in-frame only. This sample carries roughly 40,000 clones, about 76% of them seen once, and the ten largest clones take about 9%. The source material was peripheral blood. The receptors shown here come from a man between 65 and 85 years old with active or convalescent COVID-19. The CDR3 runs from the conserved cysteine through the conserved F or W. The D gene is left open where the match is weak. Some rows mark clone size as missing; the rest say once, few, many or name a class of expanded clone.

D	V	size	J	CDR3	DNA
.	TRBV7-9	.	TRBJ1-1	CASSLWRQENTEAFF	TGTGCCAGCAGCTTATGGAGACAGGAAAACACTGAAGCTTTCTTT
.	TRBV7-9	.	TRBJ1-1	CASSPQQGASGTEAFF	TGTGCCAGCAGCCCCCAACAGGGTGCGAGTGGGACTGAAGCTTTCTTT
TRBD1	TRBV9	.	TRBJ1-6	CASTRGGTANSPLHF	TGTGCCAGCACTCGGGGGGGGACAGCTAATTCACCCCTCCACTTT
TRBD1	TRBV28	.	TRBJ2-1	CASTSHFGTGKDNEQFF	TGTGCCAGCACCTCCCATTTCGGGACAGGGAAGGACAATGAGCAGTTCTTC
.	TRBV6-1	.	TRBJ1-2	CASSEMAEYYGYTF	TGTGCCAGCAGTGAAATGGCTGAATACTATGGCTACACCTTC
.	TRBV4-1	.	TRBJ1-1	CASSPIPREGTEAFF	TGCGCCAGCAGCCCGATCCCCAGGGAAGGCACTGAAGCTTTCTTT
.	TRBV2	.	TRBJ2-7	CASGGTDHLSEQYF	TGTGCCAGCGGAGGGACGGACCACCTTTCCGAGCAGTACTTC
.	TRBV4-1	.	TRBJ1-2	CASSHGTDRRHSGYTF	TGCGCCAGCAGCCATGGCACCGACAGGCGCCATTCGGGCTACACCTTC
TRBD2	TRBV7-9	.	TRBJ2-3	CASSPWTSGGLDTQYF	TGTGCCAGCAGCCCCTGGACTAGCGGGGGTCTAGATACGCAGTATTTT
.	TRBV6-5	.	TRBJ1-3	CASSTDSLLNTIYF	TGTGCCAGCAGTACGGACTCGTTATTAAACACCATATATTTT
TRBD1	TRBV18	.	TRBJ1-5	CASSPGQSNQPQHF	TGTGCCAGCTCACCGGGACAGTCCAATCAGCCCCAGCATTTT
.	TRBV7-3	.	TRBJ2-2	CASSPSNTGELFF	TGTGCCAGCAGCCCGTCGAACACCGGGGAGCTGTTTTTT
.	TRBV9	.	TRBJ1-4	CASSVRGYDEKLFF	TGTGCCAGCAGCGTACGGGGGTATGATGAAAAACTGTTTTTT
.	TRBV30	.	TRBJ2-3	CAWGILTNTDTQYF	TGTGCCTGGGGGATTTTAACTAACACAGATACGCAGTATTTT
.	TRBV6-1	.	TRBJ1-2	CASSESDLRDTF	TGTGCCAGCAGTGAATCGGACCTCAGGGACACCTTC
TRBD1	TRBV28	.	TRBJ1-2	CASSSTGEEGYTF	TGTGCCAGCAGTTCTACAGGGGAAGAGGGCTACACCTTC
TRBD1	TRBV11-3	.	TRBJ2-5	CASSHRGKTQYF	TGTGCCAGCAGCCACAGGGGTAAGACCCAGTACTTC
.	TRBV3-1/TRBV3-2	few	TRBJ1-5	CASSYTGNQPQHF	TGTGCCAGCAGCTATACGGGTAATCAGCCCCAGCATTTT
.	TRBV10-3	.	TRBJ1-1	CAISEQGRDTEAFF	TGTGCCATCAGTGAGCAGGGTAGGGACACTGAAGCTTTCTTT
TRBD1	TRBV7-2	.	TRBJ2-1	CASSPSGTAYNEQFF	TGTGCCAGCAGCCCATCCGGGACAGCATACAATGAGCAGTTCTTC
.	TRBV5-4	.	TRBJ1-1	CASSFGRFEAFF	TGTGCCAGCAGCTTCGGGAGGTTCGAAGCTTTCTTT
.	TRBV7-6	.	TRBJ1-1	CASSLTTGNTEAFF	TGTGCCAGCAGCTTAACAACAGGGAACACTGAAGCTTTCTTT
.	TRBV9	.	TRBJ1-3	CASSVGLGAGNTIYF	TGTGCCAGCAGCGTAGGGCTAGGGGCTGGAAACACCATATATTTT